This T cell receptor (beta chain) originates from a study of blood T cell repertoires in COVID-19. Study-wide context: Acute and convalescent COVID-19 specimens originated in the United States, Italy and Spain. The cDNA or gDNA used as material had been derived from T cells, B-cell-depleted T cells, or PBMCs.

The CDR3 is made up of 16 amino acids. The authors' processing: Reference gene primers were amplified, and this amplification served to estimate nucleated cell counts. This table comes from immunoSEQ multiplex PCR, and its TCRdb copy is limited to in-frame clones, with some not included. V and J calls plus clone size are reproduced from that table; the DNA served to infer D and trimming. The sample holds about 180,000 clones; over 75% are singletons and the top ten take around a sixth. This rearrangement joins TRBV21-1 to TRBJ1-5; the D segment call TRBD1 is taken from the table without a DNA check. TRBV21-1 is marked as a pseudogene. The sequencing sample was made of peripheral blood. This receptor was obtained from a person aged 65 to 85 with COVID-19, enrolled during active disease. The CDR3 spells CASSKGDRAGNQPQHF. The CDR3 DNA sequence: TGTGCCAGCAGCAAAGGGGACAGGGCGGGCAATCAGCCCCAGCATTTT.